The clone carrying this T cell receptor (beta chain) was detected only a few times. What it binds is not known. A CD45RO/CCR7/CD25/CD127/CD95/CD27 panel sorted naive, central memory, regulatory and stem cell-like memory CD4+ cells. Without exception, sorted populations had purity beyond 98%. These data come from a study of beta chain features in type 1 diabetes. Study conclusions and caveats: Moderately but significantly shorter TCRB CDR3s were found in Type 1 diabetes patients in all four CD4+ subsets. Any PCR bias toward short templates would affect both groups alike.

V dropped 4 bases and J dropped 7 bases, with 23 bases sitting between them. Looked up from germline, CDR1 is SGHDT and CDR2 is YYEEEE. The CDR3 is made up of 16 amino acids. Every bit of the isolated RNA underwent reverse transcription, so sequencing read expressed TCRB transcripts. Profiled with immunoSEQ multiplex PCR; TCRdb holds only in-frame clones, not every one. The sample gives approximately 360,000 clones, roughly 12% of which show up once; 0.0085% to 0.012% is in the top ten. The sample consisted of naive CD4+ T cells from blood. This clonotype was sampled from a woman under 30 with type 1 diabetes. J is TRBJ1-2 and V is TRBV5-6; D not resolved. The CDR3: CASSLLITEKSGGYTF. In DNA form, the CDR3 reads TGTGCCAGCAGCCTCCTAATCACAGAGAAGAGTGGTGGCTACACCTTC.